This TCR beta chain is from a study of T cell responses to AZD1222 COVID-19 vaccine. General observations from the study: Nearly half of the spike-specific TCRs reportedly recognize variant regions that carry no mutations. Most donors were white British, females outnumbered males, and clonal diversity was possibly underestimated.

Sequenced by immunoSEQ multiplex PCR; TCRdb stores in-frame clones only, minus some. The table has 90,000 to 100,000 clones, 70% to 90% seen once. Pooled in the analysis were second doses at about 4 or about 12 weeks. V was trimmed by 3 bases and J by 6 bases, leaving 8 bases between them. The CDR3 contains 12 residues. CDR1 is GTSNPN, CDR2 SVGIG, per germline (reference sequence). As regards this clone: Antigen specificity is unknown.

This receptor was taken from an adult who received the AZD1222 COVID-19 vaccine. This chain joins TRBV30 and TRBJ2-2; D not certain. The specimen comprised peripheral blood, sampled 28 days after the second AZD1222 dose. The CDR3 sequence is CAWRSVSGELFF. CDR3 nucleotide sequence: TGTGCCTGGAGATCGGTGTCCGGGGAGCTGTTTTTT.